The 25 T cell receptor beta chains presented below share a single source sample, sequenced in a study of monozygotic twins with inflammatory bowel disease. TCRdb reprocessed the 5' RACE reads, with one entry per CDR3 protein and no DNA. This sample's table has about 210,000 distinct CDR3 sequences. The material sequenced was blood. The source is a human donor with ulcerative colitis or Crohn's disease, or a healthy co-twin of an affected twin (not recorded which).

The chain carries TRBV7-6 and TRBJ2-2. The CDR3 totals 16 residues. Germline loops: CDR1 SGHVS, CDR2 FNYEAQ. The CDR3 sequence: CASSLELSSNTGELFF.

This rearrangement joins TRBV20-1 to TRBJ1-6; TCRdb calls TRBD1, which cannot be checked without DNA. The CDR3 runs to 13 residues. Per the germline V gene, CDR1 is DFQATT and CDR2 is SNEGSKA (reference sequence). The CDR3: CSATQGGNSPLHF.

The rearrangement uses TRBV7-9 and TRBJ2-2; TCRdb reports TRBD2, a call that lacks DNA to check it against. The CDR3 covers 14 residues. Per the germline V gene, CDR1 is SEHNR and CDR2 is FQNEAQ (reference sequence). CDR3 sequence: CASSPGLANEELFF.

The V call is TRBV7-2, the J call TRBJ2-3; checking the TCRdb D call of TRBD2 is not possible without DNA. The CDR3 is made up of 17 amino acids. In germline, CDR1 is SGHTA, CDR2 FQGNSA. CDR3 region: CASSLGQMRGGTDTQYF.

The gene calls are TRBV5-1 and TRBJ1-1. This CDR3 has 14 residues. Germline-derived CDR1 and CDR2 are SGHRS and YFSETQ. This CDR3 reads CASSLDRGNTEAFF. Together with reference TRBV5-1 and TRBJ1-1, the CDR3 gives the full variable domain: KAGVTQTPRYLIKTRGQQVTLSCSPISGHRSVSWYQQTPGQGLQFLFEYFSETQRNKGNFPGRFSGRQFSNSRSEMNVSTLELGDSALYLCASSLDRGNTEAFFGQGTRLTVV.

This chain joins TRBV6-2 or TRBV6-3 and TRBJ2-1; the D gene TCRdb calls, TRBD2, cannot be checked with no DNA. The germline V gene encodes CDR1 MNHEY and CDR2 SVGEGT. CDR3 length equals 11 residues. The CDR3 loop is CASSYPGGQFF.

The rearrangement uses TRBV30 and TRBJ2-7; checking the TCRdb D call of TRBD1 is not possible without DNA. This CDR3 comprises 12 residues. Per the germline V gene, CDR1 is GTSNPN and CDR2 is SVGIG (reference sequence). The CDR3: CAWGTGRNEQYF.

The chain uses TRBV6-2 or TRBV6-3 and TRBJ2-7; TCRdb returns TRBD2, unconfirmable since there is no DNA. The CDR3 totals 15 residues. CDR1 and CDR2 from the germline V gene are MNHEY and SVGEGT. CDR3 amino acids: CASRPRTSGSYEQYF.

CDR3 in amino acids: CSAPGGQGSNTEAFF. The V and J genes are TRBV20-1 and TRBJ1-1; TCRdb lists TRBD1, though no DNA is available to test this call. The germline CDR1 and CDR2 sequences are DFQATT and SNEGSKA (reference sequence). CDR3 length equals 15 residues.

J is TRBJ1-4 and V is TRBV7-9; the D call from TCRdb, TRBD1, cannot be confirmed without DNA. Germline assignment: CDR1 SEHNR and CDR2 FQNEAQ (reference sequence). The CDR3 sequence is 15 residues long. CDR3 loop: CASSYTTGNNEKLFF.

CDR3 loop: CSARPQGRNNEQFF. The chain carries TRBV20-1 and TRBJ2-1; TCRdb designates TRBD1, a call that cannot be tested without DNA. The germline gives CDR1 DFQATT, CDR2 SNEGSKA (reference sequence). This CDR3 spans 14 amino acids.

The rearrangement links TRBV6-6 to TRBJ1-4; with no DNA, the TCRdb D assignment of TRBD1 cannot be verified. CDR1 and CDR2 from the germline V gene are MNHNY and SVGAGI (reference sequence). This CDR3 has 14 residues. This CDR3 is CASSIQGGGEKLFF.

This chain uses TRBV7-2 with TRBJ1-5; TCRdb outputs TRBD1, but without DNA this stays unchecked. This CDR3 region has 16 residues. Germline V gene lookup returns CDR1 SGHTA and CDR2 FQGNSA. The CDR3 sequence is CASSTTPGQFNQPQHF.

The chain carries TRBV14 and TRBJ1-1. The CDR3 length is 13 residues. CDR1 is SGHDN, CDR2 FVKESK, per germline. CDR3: CASSQLQSTEAFF. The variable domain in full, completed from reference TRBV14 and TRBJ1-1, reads EAGVTQFPSHSVIEKGQTVTLRCDPISGHDNLYWYRRVMGKEIKFLLHFVKESKQDESGMPNNRFLAERTGGTYSTLKVQPAELEDSGVYFCASSQLQSTEAFFGQGTRLTVV.

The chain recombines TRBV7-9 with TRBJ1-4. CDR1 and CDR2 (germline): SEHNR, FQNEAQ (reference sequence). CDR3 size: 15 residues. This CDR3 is CASSISTTTNEKLFF.

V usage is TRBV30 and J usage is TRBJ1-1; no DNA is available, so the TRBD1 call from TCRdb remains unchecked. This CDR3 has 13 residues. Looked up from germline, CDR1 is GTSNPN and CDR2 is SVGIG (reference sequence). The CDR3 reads CAWSVRGGRFAFF.

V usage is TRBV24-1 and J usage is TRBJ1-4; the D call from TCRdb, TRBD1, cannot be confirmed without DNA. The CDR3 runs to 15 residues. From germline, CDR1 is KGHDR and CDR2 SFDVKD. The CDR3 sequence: CATSDLTGEDEKLFF.

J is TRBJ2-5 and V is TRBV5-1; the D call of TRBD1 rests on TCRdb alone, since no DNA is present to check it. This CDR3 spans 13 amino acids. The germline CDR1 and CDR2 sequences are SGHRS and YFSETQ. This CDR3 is CASATPAAETQYF. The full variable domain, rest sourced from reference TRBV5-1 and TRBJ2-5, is KAGVTQTPRYLIKTRGQQVTLSCSPISGHRSVSWYQQTPGQGLQFLFEYFSETQRNKGNFPGRFSGRQFSNSRSEMNVSTLELGDSALYLCASATPAAETQYFGPGTRLLVL.

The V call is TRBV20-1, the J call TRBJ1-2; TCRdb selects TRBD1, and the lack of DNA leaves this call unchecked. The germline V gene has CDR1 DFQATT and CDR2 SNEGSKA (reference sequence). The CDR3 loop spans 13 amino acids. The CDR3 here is CSAPPDGYSGYTF.

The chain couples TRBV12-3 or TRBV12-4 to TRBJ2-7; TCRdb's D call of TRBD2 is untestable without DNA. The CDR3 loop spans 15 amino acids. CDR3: CASSFRSGRTGEQYF.

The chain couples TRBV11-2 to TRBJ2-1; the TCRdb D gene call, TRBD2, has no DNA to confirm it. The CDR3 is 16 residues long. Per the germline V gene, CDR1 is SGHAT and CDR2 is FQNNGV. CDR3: CASSLSAGLASNEQFF.

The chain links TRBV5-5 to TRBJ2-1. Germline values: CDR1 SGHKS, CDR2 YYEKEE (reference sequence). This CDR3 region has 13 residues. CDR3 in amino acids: CASSLVPLNEQFF.

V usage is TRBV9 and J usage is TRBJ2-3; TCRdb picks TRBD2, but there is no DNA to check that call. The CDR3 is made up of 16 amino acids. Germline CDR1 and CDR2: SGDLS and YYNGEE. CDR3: CASSGFGGGRTDTQYF. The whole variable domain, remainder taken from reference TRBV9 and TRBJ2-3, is DSGVTQTPKHLITATGQRVTLRCSPRSGDLSVYWYQQSLDQGLQFLIQYYNGEERAKGNILERFSAQQFPDLHSELNLSSLELGDSALYFCASSGFGGGRTDTQYFGPGTRLTVL.

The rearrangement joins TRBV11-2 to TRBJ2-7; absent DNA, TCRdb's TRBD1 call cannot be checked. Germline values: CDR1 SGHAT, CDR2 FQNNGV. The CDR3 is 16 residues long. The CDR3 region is CASSIPYRGRPYEQYF.

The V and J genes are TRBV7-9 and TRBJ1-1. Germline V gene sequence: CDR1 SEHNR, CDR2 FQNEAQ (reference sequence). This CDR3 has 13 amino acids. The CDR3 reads CASSFSHNTEAFF.